Described below is a single T cell receptor beta chain sequence and its context. Its antigen is currently unknown. These data belong to a study of cytomegalovirus exposure and HLA in healthy donors. The PCR contained 60 Vbeta and 13 Jbeta primers. In the authors' workflow: In a later analysis, some 10 million of 75 million to 85 million unique beta chains occurred in at least two donors. Assay: immunoSEQ multiplex PCR; the TCRdb copy retains only in-frame clones and omits some. The V and J calls and clone size are taken from that table; D and trimming were inferred from the DNA. The data contain 140,000 or so clones, roughly 70% of them singletons. Study observations and caveats: It was reported that TCR beta sequences correctly inferred the HLA-A and HLA-B alleles for most subjects.

Sequenced: PBMCs. This receptor was identified in a man in his fifties or sixties in good health and CMV-seronegative.

CDR3 region: CASSYGGTSTDTQYF. In DNA form, the CDR3 reads TGTGCCAGCAGCTACGGTGGGACTAGCACAGATACGCAGTATTTT. V usage is TRBV7-8 and J usage is TRBJ2-3; a possible D gene is TRBD2 (6 bases). The CDR3 length is 15 residues. Germline CDR1 SGHVS, CDR2 FQNEAQ. Trimming stripped 4 bases from V and 0 bases from J, with 11 bases between.